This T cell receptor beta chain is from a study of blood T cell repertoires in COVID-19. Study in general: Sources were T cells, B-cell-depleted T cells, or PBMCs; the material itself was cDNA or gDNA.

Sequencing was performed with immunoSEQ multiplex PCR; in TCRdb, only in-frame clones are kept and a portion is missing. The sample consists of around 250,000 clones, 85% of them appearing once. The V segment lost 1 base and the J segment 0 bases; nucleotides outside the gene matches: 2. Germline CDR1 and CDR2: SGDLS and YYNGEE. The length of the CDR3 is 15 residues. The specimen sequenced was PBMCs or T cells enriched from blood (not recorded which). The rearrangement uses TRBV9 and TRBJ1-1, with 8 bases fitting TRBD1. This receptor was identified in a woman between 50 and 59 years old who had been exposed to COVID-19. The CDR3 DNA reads TGTGCCAGCAGCGTAAGACAGGGGATGAACACTGAAGCTTTCTTT. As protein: CASSVRQGMNTEAFF. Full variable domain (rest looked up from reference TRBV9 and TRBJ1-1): DSGVTQTPKHLITATGQRVTLRCSPRSGDLSVYWYQQSLDQGLQFLIQYYNGEERAKGNILERFSAQQFPDLHSELNLSSLELGDSALYFCASSVRQGMNTEAFFGQGTRLTVV.